The 21 T cell receptor beta chains given below trace back to one sample, sequenced in a study of vaccination and CD4 T cells after COVID-19. Stated treatment: 10-day PBMC culture with coronavirus spike peptide pools or control peptides (ViraFEST assay). Their target antigens are unknown. Sequenced with the Oncomine TCR Beta short-read assay was DNA taken from cultured CD4+ T cells. TCRdb recomputed calls from the PCR reads with MiXCR, one row per CDR3 protein. The data contain 15,000 to 20,000 distinct CDR3 sequences, 30% to 40% of them singletons. The specimen sequenced was cultured CD4+ T cells from blood. These receptors were taken from a human donor with COVID-19.

With respect to this clonotype: The junction shows a germline mismatch at one end, possibly a read error. The chain recombines TRBV6-1 with TRBJ1-1; 11 bases line up with TRBD1. The CDR3 spans 13 residues. CDR1 is MNHNS and CDR2 is SASEGT in the germline V gene. CDR3 sequence (DNA): TGTGCCGGCAGGGGGACAGGGGGCACTGAAGCTTTCTTT. This gives the protein CAGRGTGGTEAFF.

The chain joins TRBV5-6 to TRBJ2-1, with TRBD1 matching over 9 bases. CDR1 and CDR2 (germline): SGHDT, YYEEEE. The CDR3 runs 15 residues. J gave up 4 bases and V 0 bases, and 2 bases lay outside the gene matches. The CDR3 loop is CASSLGQGVYNEQFF. CDR3 DNA: TGTGCCAGCAGCTTGGGACAGGGGGTTTACAATGAGCAGTTCTTC.

The chain employs TRBV20-1 and TRBJ2-3, with 12 bases matching TRBD2. Germline V lookup: CDR1 DFQATT, CDR2 SNEGSKA (reference sequence). The CDR3 spans 19 residues. V was pared by 2 bases and J by 0 bases, with 12 bases of the junction left unmatched. CDR3 in amino acids: CSARNSGLAGGPSTDTQYF. CDR3 sequence (DNA): TGCAGTGCTAGAAATTCTGGGCTAGCGGGGGGGCCTAGCACAGATACGCAGTATTTT.

The V gene is TRBV18, the J gene TRBJ2-7; TRBD2 agrees at 7 bases. This CDR3 contains 14 residues. Germline V gene sequence: CDR1 KGHSH, CDR2 LQKENI. Losses at the gene ends were 5 bases for V and 0 bases for J; bases not matched to a gene: 4. The DNA for the CDR3 is TGTGCCAGCTCAACGGGGGGAAGCTCCTACGAGCAGTACTTC. Protein product: CASSTGGSSYEQYF.

This clonotype was counted a few times. The V gene is TRBV7-2, the J gene TRBJ2-7, with D perhaps TRBD1 (7 bases). V shed 2 bases and J shed 9 bases, with 17 bases lying between them. The CDR3 totals 14 residues. Germline V gives CDR1 SGHTA, CDR2 FQGNSA. CDR3 sequence (DNA): TGTGCCAGCAGCTTACTGGTCGGGCAGGGGGGGCAGTACTTC. It is translated as CASSLLVGQGGQYF. Supplemented by reference TRBV7-2 and TRBJ2-7, the full variable domain reads GAGVSQSPSNKVTEKGKDVELRCDPISGHTALYWYRQSLGQGLEFLIYFQGNSAPDKSGLPSDRFSAERTGGSVSTLTIQRTQQEDSAVYLCASSLLVGQGGQYFGPGTRLTVT.

This chain uses TRBV28 with TRBJ2-7; 11 bases align to TRBD1. Trimming cost V 2 bases and J 7 bases; bases outside gene matches: 7. CDR3 length: 15 residues. Per the germline V gene, CDR1 is MDHEN and CDR2 is SYDVKM. In DNA form, the CDR3 reads TGTGCCAGCAGTTTAGCCGGGACAGGGGGTCGAGAGCAGTACTTC. Encoded protein: CASSLAGTGGREQYF. Full variable domain (outside the CDR3, taken from reference TRBV28 and TRBJ2-7): DVKVTQSSRYLVKRTGEKVFLECVQDMDHENMFWYRQDPGLGLRLIYFSYDVKMKEKGDIPEGYSVSREKKERFSLILESASTNQTSMYLCASSLAGTGGREQYFGPGTRLTVT.

The chain employs TRBV10-3 and TRBJ2-3, with unresolved D. Trimming took 6 bases from V and 0 from J, leaving 7 bases between them. Germline CDR1 reads ENHRY; CDR2 reads SYGVKD. The CDR3 loop spans 13 amino acids. This CDR3 reads CAISPPSTDTQYF. CDR3 coding DNA: TGTGCCATCAGCCCCCCTAGCACAGATACGCAGTATTTT.

The rearrangement links TRBV20-1 to TRBJ1-3; 8 positions match TRBD1. J gave up 1 base and V 0 bases, and 2 bases lay outside the gene matches. The CDR3 totals 15 residues. The germline CDR1 and CDR2 sequences are DFQATT and SNEGSKA (reference sequence). DNA of the CDR3: TGCAGTGCTAGAGAACGGACAGGGTCTGGAAACACCATATATTTT. Its translation: CSARERTGSGNTIYF.

This clonotype is medium-sized within its sample. This chain joins TRBV24-1 and TRBJ1-1, with TRBD1 as a possible D gene (6 bases). Deletions cut 9 bases from V and 4 bases from J, with 14 bases between. Germline CDR1 reads KGHDR; CDR2 reads SFDVKD. The CDR3 has 13 residues. The CDR3 spells CATGRGGSTEAFF. CDR3 nucleotides: TGTGCCACCGGCAGGGGCGGGAGCACTGAAGCTTTCTTT.

V usage is TRBV6-5 and J usage is TRBJ1-4; possible D gene TRBD1, 6 bases. The CDR3 spans 14 residues. V was clipped by 4 bases and J by 7 bases, with 13 bases between them. Germline lookup yields CDR1 MNHEY and CDR2 SVGAGI. The CDR3, as DNA: TGTGCCAGCAGTTCCGGGGGGCTTAGTGAAAAACTGTTTTTT. Translating it yields CASSSGGLSEKLFF.

The J gene is TRBJ1-5, the V gene TRBV5-5; D not certain. V was clipped by 0 bases and J by 0 bases, with 10 bases between them. Germline V gene data show CDR1 as SGHKS and CDR2 as YYEKEE (reference sequence). CDR3 size: 16 residues. The CDR3 sequence: CASSLESPYSNQPQHF. CDR3 bases: TGTGCCAGCAGCTTGGAGTCACCTTATAGCAATCAGCCCCAGCATTTT.

This clonotype was counted only a few times. V usage is TRBV10-3 and J usage is TRBJ2-3; 7 nucleotides agree with TRBD1. V lost 0 bases, J lost 2 bases, and 5 bases stayed unmatched. The CDR3 contains 16 residues. Germline V lookup: CDR1 ENHRY, CDR2 SYGVKD. CDR3 sequence reads: CAISESWGQNTDTQYF. CDR3 nucleotide sequence: TGTGCCATCAGTGAGTCGTGGGGACAGAACACAGATACGCAGTATTTT.

There are a few counts of this clonotype. V gene TRBV25-1 combines with J gene TRBJ2-2; 7 bases agree with TRBD2. Germline V gene sequence: CDR1 MGHDK, CDR2 SYGVNS. The V gene end was trimmed by 1 base and the J gene end by 6 bases; junction bases not matched to a gene: 2. The CDR3 is 14 residues long. In DNA, the CDR3 is TGTGCCAGCAGTGAATCGGGGGGTCCCGGGGAGCTGTTTTTT. The encoded protein is CASSESGGPGELFF.

The genes are TRBV12-3 or TRBV12-4 and TRBJ2-5; no firm D call. V was cut by 8 bases and J by 0 bases, with 10 bases left in between. The CDR3 is made up of 13 amino acids. The CDR3 loop is CASQENNQETQYF. The DNA for the CDR3 is TGTGCCAGCCAAGAGAACAACCAAGAGACCCAGTACTTC.

The chain is built from TRBV12-3 or TRBV12-4 and TRBJ2-4; perhaps TRBD1 as D (5 bases). The CDR3 is 15 amino acids. Trimming cost V 3 bases and J 3 bases, with 12 bases left between them. The DNA for the CDR3 is TGTGCCAGCAGTTTCAGGGTCGTAGGCAAAAACATTCAGTACTTC. Its protein is CASSFRVVGKNIQYF.

The chain carries TRBV4-2 and TRBJ2-5; 7 positions agree with TRBD1. Germline-derived CDR1 and CDR2 are LGHNA and YNFKEQ. Trimming removed 2 bases from V and 6 bases from J; junction bases left unmatched: 6. This CDR3 has 14 amino acids. The CDR3 DNA reads TGTGCCAGCAGCCAAAACATACAGGGGCAGACCCAGTACTTC. Translating gives CASSQNIQGQTQYF.

The V gene is TRBV18, the J gene TRBJ1-1, with TRBD1 identical over 10 bases. The V gene end was trimmed by 3 bases and the J gene end by 4 bases; junction bases not matched to a gene: 5. The CDR3 spans 15 residues. Germline V gene sequence: CDR1 KGHSH, CDR2 LQKENI. The CDR3 is CASSPSGTGVTEAFF. The CDR3, as DNA: TGTGCCAGCTCACCTTCCGGGACAGGGGTCACTGAAGCTTTCTTT.

The gene calls are TRBV6-5 and TRBJ1-4; no firm D call. Per the germline V gene, CDR1 is MNHEY and CDR2 is SVGAGI. Trimming cost V 5 bases and J 4 bases, with 11 bases left between them. The CDR3 sequence is 14 residues long. CDR3 in amino acids: CASSGSRSNEKLFF. The DNA of the CDR3 is TGTGCCAGCAGTGGCTCGAGAAGTAATGAAAAACTGTTTTTT.

The chain links TRBV20-1 to TRBJ2-1; D possibly matches TRBD1 or TRBD2 (5 bases each). Germline V gene lookup returns CDR1 DFQATT and CDR2 SNEGSKA (reference sequence). The CDR3 covers 14 residues. V dropped 0 bases and J dropped 9 bases, with 15 bases sitting between them. CDR3 DNA: TGCAGTGCTAGAGAGGGGACCGCGTCCGGTGAGCAGTTCTTC. It yields the protein CSAREGTASGEQFF.

The V call is TRBV6-1, the J call TRBJ2-7; 9 nucleotides match TRBD1. The germline CDR1 and CDR2 sequences are MNHNS and SASEGT. V was clipped by 6 bases and J by 6 bases; unmatched bases: 9. The CDR3 totals 14 residues. CDR3 amino acids: CASRGGGQGGEQYF. The CDR3 region has the DNA TGTGCCAGCAGAGGGGGGGGACAGGGCGGCGAGCAGTACTTC.

CDR3 DNA sequence: TGCGCCAGCAGTGAATTATTGCCCACCGGGGAGCTGTTTTTT. Residues: CASSELLPTGELFF. This chain joins TRBV10-2 and TRBJ2-2, with D unresolved. Germline assignment: CDR1 WSHSY and CDR2 SAAADI. This CDR3 contains 14 residues. V was trimmed by 3 bases and J by 4 bases, leaving 9 bases between them.